A single sample gave rise to the 5 T cell receptor beta chains below, sequenced in a study of CD8+CD57+ T cells in acquired aplastic anemia (dated by TCRdb to between 2017 and 2018). The sequencer listed for this sample is Illumina HiSeq 2000. Genomic DNA was used as template for profiling of TCR beta VDJ combinations and CDR3 sequences. TCRdb took the public reads, trimmed them with fastp at Q25, ran MiXCR for clone calling and kept in-frame beta chains. Every entry covers one CDR3 protein and lists the most common genes and DNA from its rows. This sample holds about 130,000 distinct CDR3 sequences; 48% were observed only once. Clones ranked in the top ten supply about 2.5% of the sample. The source material was sorted CD4+, CD8+, or CD8+CD57+ T cells (not recorded which) from PBMCs. The receptors originated from a human donor in good health, serving as a control.

V gene TRBV29-1 combines with J gene TRBJ2-3; D might be TRBD1 (6 bases). CDR1 and CDR2 (germline): SQVTM, ANQGSEA. This CDR3 region has 14 residues. Trimming pared 7 bases from V and 4 bases from J, leaving 18 bases between. CDR3 bases: TGCAGCGGGGGACCGGACAGTGCCGCAGATACGCAGTATTTT. Amino acids: CSGGPDSAADTQYF.

This clonotype was counted at least ten times. The chain is built from TRBV7-3 and TRBJ2-3, with D possibly being TRBD1 (7 bases). The CDR3 has 14 residues. V dropped 7 bases and J dropped 2 bases, with 13 bases sitting between them. The V gene's germline CDR1 is SGHTA and CDR2 FQGTGA. CDR3 residues: CASTSGGSTDTQYF. The CDR3 nucleotides are TGTGCCAGCACCTCAGGGGGGTCCACAGATACGCAGTATTTT.

There are many counts of this clonotype. The chain links TRBV5-1 to TRBJ2-7; tentatively, D is TRBD1 (6 bases). Germline CDR1 and CDR2: SGHRS and YFSETQ. Trimming removed 4 bases from V and 0 bases from J, with 11 bases in between. This CDR3 spans 14 amino acids. The CDR3 sequence: CASSQSGASYEQYF. The CDR3 nucleotides read TGCGCCAGCAGCCAATCAGGGGCCTCCTACGAGCAGTACTTC.

This clonotype was seen many times. The rearrangement joins TRBV6-5 to TRBJ1-6; D remains unclear. V was shortened by 2 bases and J by 6 bases, with 5 bases between the two germline ends. This CDR3 spans 13 amino acids. Germline-derived CDR1 and CDR2 are MNHEY and SVGAGI. The CDR3 here is CASSYQINSPLHF. In DNA, the CDR3 is TGTGCCAGCAGTTACCAGATTAATTCACCCCTCCACTTT.

J is TRBJ2-2 and V is TRBV7-9, with 8 bases that match TRBD1. Per germline, CDR1 SEHNR and CDR2 FQNEAQ (reference sequence). J gave up 3 bases and V 5 bases, and 8 bases lay outside the gene matches. The CDR3 is 16 amino acids. The DNA of the CDR3 is TGTGCCAGCAGCCCCCGACAGGGGTTCGACACCGGGGAGCTGTTTTTT. Translation gives CASSPRQGFDTGELFF.